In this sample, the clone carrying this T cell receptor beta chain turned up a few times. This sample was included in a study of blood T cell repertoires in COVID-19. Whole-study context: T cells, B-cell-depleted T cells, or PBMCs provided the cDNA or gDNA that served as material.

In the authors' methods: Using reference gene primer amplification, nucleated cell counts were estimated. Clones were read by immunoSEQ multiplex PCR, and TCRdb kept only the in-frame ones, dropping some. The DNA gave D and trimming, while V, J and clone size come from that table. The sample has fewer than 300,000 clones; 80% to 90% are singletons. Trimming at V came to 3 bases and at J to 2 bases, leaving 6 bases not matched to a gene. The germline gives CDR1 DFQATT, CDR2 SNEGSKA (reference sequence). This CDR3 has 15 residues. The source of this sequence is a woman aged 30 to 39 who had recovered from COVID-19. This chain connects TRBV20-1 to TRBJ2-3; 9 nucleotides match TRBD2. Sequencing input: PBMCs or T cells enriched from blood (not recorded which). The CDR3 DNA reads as TGCAGTGCTAGTTCGCTAGCGGGATACACAGATACGCAGTATTTT. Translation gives CSASSLAGYTDTQYF.